This T cell receptor beta chain is drawn from a study of vaccination effects on CD4 cells after COVID-19 (dated 2022 in TCRdb). The study in broad terms: In the ViraFEST assay, PBMC were stimulated with viral peptide pools, and antigen-specific CD4+ T cell clonotypes were then identified by expansion using TCR sequencing. The study compared SARS-CoV-2 spike-specific CD4+ TCR repertoires before and after mRNA vaccination in COVID-19 convalescent patients and infection-naive vaccine recipients. Cultures from other donors in the study were sequenced with the Oncomine TCR Beta short-read assay on an Illumina iSeq 100. Altogether, around ten COVID-19 convalescent patients and a few SARS-CoV-2-naive healthy vaccine recipients made up the full study. Each well held 1.5 million to 2.5 million PBMC cultured in IMDM containing roughly 4.9% human AB serum, 10 IU/ml IL-2 and gentamicin, along with around 11 ug/ml peptides. Each participant received two doses of an mRNA SARS-CoV-2 vaccine, either BNT162b2 or mRNA-1273.

The germline V gene (reference sequence) supplies CDR1 GTSNPN and CDR2 SVGIG. Measured from the cysteine to the phenylalanine, the CDR3 is 14 residues long. CDR3 DNA is the only sequence kept; it has 42 bases, read in frame from the first base. Compared with germline, V lacks 4 bases and J lacks 2 bases; bases without a gene match: 7. Broader findings and caveats from the paper: Both infection-induced and vaccine-induced clones contracted markedly at late post-vaccination timepoints, which is consistent with waning T cell responses. Limitations of the study were the small number of convalescent patients and the absence of early post-infection timepoints. In healthy vaccine recipients, vaccine-induced clones were almost all SARS-CoV-2 mono-reactive, with only 1 of 255 being cross-reactive with common cold coronaviruses.

This clone occurred once. Its antigen is currently not known. No much larger clone exists at a distance of one base, and base qualities are not known. After 10 to 11 days of culture, CD4+ T cells were isolated with the EasySep CD4+ T cell isolation kit. The absence of prior SARS-CoV-2 infection in healthy vaccine recipients was confirmed by negative nucleocapsid antibodies before and after vaccination. Half of the culture medium was replaced with fresh IL-2-containing medium on days 3 and 7. Unless noted otherwise, every peptide stimulation condition was grown in triplicate wells. PBMC were separated from whole blood using Ficoll-Paque Plus gradient centrifugation and were then either cryopreserved at -140C or used fresh. The QIAamp micro DNA kit was used to extract genomic DNA from the cultured CD4+ T cells. The library was produced with the immunoSEQ multiplex PCR assay. DNA from the cultured, isolated CD4+ T cells was subjected to TCR beta CDR3 sequencing. The published analysis was carried out like this. Non-productive TCR sequences were discarded, and reads were trimmed to the CDR3 region, with only CDR3s of 7 or more amino acids retained. Antigen-specific clonotypes were identified with the MANAFEST web app by comparing expansion in peptide wells against reference cultures. Positive clones required FDR<0.05 expansion versus reference and all other wells, odds ratio above 5, and frequency above 0.1% in two replicate wells. A clonotype was called cross-reactive if it was significantly expanded both in SARS-CoV-2 spike wells and in at least one common cold coronavirus spike condition. Levenshtein distance calculated with the stringdist R package was used to assess CDR3 similarity, and unrooted trees were constructed with ape in R 3.6.1. TCRdb re-hosts the immuneACCESS table, in-frame sequences only. Its copies lack some clones; in the studies checked, an unresolved V gene accounts for under half of them, and the cause for the rest is not known. V and J calls and clone size are given by that table; D and trimming were obtained from the DNA. This sample holds around 50,000 clones; 65% to 80% were observed only once. 4.5% to 7% of the sample belongs to the ten largest clones.

The sample was CD4+ T cells from PBMCs cultured without peptide, taken before COVID-19 vaccination. The chain is made from TRBV30 and TRBJ1-2; 7 middle bases align to TRBD1. This clonotype was sampled from a human donor who received a COVID-19 vaccine. The CDR3 loop reads CAWTRDRRNYGYTF. The nucleotides read TGTGCCTGGACCCGGGACAGAAGAAACTATGGCTACACCTTC.